This is a list of T cell receptor beta chains from one sample in a study of HIV-infected children after antiretroviral therapy interruption. In TCRdb, the 3' RACE reads were re-called with MiXCR into one record per CDR3 protein. The sample carries more than 35,000 distinct CDR3 sequences, approximately 7% recorded once. Sequenced here: CD45RA+ CD4+ T cells from PBMCs, pooled from several time points, sampled from a donor given antiretroviral therapy, either interrupted or continuous. These receptors were collected from a pool of human donors with HIV. CDR3s include the opening cysteine and the closing phenylalanine or tryptophan. A D gene is named only where the DNA matches it firmly. Clone sizes are given selectively: once, few, many, or a class where the clone is expanded.

v_call	d_call	clone_size	cdr3_length	j_call	cdr3_aa	cdr3_nt
TRBV19	NA	many	15	TRBJ2-2	CASIRSLSNTGELFF	TGTGCCAGTATAAGGAGTCTGTCGAACACCGGGGAGCTGTTTTTT
TRBV7-2	NA	many	14	TRBJ2-3	CASSLRGGTDTQYF	TGTGCCAGCAGCTTGCGGGGCGGCACAGATACGCAGTATTTT
TRBV4-2	NA	few	16	TRBJ2-3	CASSQVSGGSTDTQYF	TGTGCCAGCAGCCAAGTCTCCGGGGGAAGCACAGATACGCAGTATTTT
TRBV5-6	TRBD1	NA	15	TRBJ2-7	CASSNRQGAIYEQYF	TGTGCCAGCAGCAATCGACAGGGGGCGATTTACGAGCAGTACTTC
TRBV7-3	NA	NA	13	TRBJ1-1	CASSRSRDTEAFF	TGTGCCAGCAGCCGATCCCGGGACACTGAAGCTTTCTTT
TRBV5-6	NA	many	15	TRBJ2-7	CASSASGGALDEQYF	TGTGCCAGCAGCGCCAGCGGAGGGGCGTTAGACGAGCAGTACTTC
TRBV7-2	TRBD1	few	15	TRBJ2-1	CASRRPGQGRNEQFF	TGTGCCAGCAGACGTCCGGGACAGGGCCGAAATGAGCAGTTCTTC
TRBV28	TRBD1	few	14	TRBJ2-7	CASSLSGTGGQKYF	TGTGCCAGCAGTTTATCAGGGACAGGGGGCCAGAAGTACTTC
TRBV20-1	NA	NA	15	TRBJ2-1	CSASLRTTPANEQFF	TGCAGTGCGTCCTTGAGGACTACCCCCGCCAATGAGCAGTTCTTC
TRBV6-6	NA	many	15	TRBJ2-4	CASGDETASQNTLYF	TGTGCCAGCGGTGATGAAACGGCTAGTCAAAACACCTTGTACTTT
TRBV12-3/TRBV12-4	NA	medium-sized	16	TRBJ1-5	CASSLSSGQGWQPQHF	TGTGCCAGCAGTTTATCTTCCGGACAAGGATGGCAGCCCCAGCATTTT
TRBV12-3/TRBV12-4	NA	many	12	TRBJ1-2	CASSRSRDGYTF	TGTGCCAGCAGCCGTTCCCGGGATGGCTACACCTTC
TRBV11-2	NA	many	14	TRBJ2-3	CASSAGLGTDTQYF	TGTGCCAGCAGTGCCGGACTGGGCACAGATACGCAGTATTTT
TRBV7-6	NA	many	14	TRBJ2-2	CASSSSQNTGELFF	TGTGCCAGCAGCTCTTCACAAAACACCGGGGAGCTGTTTTTT
TRBV7-8	NA	many	18	TRBJ2-3	CASSLARILGRYTDTQYF	TGTGCCAGCAGCTTAGCTCGAATTCTGGGACGGTACACAGATACGCAGTATTTT
TRBV11-2	TRBD2	NA	13	TRBJ2-5	CASLREVGKTQYF	TGTGCCAGCCTCCGGGAGGTGGGGAAGACCCAGTACTTC
TRBV28	NA	many	13	TRBJ2-5	CASNFGGLETQYF	TGTGCCAGCAACTTTGGGGGGTTGGAGACCCAGTACTTC
TRBV20-1	NA	NA	12	TRBJ2-3	CSARVVTDTQYF	TGCAGTGCTAGAGTTGTCACAGATACGCAGTATTTT
TRBV6-5	TRBD2	few	19	TRBJ2-3	CASIPRLAGGIIKTDTQYF	TGTGCCAGCATCCCCCGACTAGCGGGAGGGATTATCAAGACAGATACGCAGTATTTT
TRBV20-1	NA	many	11	TRBJ1-1	CSARPQREAFF	TGCAGTGCTAGACCCCAGAGAGAAGCTTTCTTT
TRBV29-1	NA	many	10	TRBJ2-5	CSVSQATQYF	TGCAGCGTGAGCCAGGCTACCCAGTACTTC
TRBV13	NA	many	17	TRBJ2-7	CASSLRFPGASSYEQYF	TGTGCCAGCAGTCTTAGATTTCCAGGGGCAAGTTCCTACGAGCAGTACTTC
TRBV6-5	TRBD1	many	15	TRBJ1-2	CASSYSRTGINGYTF	TGTGCCAGCAGTTACTCCCGGACAGGGATCAATGGCTACACCTTC
TRBV6-6	TRBD2	many	17	TRBJ2-3	CASSYFRTSGKGDTQYF	TGTGCCAGCAGTTACTTTAGGACTAGCGGGAAGGGGGATACGCAGTATTTT
TRBV29-1	NA	many	13	TRBJ1-4	CSVESQGYEKLFF	TGCAGCGTTGAATCCCAGGGGTATGAAAAACTGTTTTTT
TRBV24-1	NA	few	15	TRBJ2-2	CATSRGGGAAGELFF	TGTGCCACCAGCCGTGGAGGGGGCGCAGCCGGGGAGCTGTTTTTT
TRBV28	NA	many	15	TRBJ2-1	CASHQRAMGRGEQFF	TGTGCCAGCCACCAACGAGCGATGGGCAGAGGTGAGCAGTTCTTC
TRBV6-6	NA	few	15	TRBJ2-3	CASGDWGASAETLYF	TGTGCCAGCGGTGACTGGGGGGCTAGTGCAGAAACGCTGTATTTT
TRBV10-1	TRBD2	many	18	TRBJ2-1	CASSEYPTGTSGYNEQFF	TGCGCCAGCAGTGAATATCCGACCGGGACTAGCGGGTACAATGAGCAGTTCTTC
TRBV20-1	NA	few	12	TRBJ2-4	CSARGSTNIQYF	TGCAGTGCTAGGGGGTCCACGAACATTCAGTACTTC
TRBV28	NA	NA	14	TRBJ1-1	CASSSGARSTEAFF	TGTGCCAGCAGTTCAGGGGCACGGAGCACTGAAGCTTTCTTT
TRBV20-1	TRBD2	many	14	TRBJ2-7	CSATQRGTFYEQYF	TGCAGTGCTACACAGCGGGGGACATTCTACGAGCAGTACTTC
TRBV7-4	NA	many	19	TRBJ2-2	CASSLEFRSLRSNTGELFF	TGTGCCAGCAGCCTCGAGTTCAGGTCCCTTCGGTCGAACACCGGGGAGCTGTTTTTT
TRBV12-3/TRBV12-4	TRBD2	NA	14	TRBJ2-5	CASSFAGGPETQYF	TGTGCCAGCAGTTTCGCGGGGGGGCCAGAGACCCAGTACTTC
TRBV12-3/TRBV12-4	NA	many	15	TRBJ2-7	CASSFRGVPVYEQYF	TGTGCCAGCAGTTTTCGGGGCGTTCCAGTCTACGAGCAGTACTTC
TRBV19	TRBD1	NA	14	TRBJ1-5	CASSARQGIQPQHF	TGTGCCAGTAGTGCCCGACAGGGGATTCAGCCCCAGCATTTT
TRBV2	NA	many	13	TRBJ2-7	CASSDWNSYEQYF	TGTGCCAGCAGTGACTGGAACTCCTACGAGCAGTACTTC
TRBV11-2	NA	many	17	TRBJ1-6	CASSPTTGDSYNSPLHF	TGTGCCAGCAGCCCGACTACAGGCGACTCCTATAATTCACCCCTCCACTTT
TRBV2	TRBD2	few	16	TRBJ2-3	CASSELASGSTDTQYF	TGTGCCAGCAGTGAATTGGCTAGCGGGAGCACAGATACGCAGTATTTT
TRBV7-5	NA	NA	19	TRBJ2-7	CISVPEALFSALAINEQYF	NA
TRBV13	NA	many	17	TRBJ2-4	CASSLKGLGGFQNTLYF	TGTGCCAGCTCTCTCAAAGGACTGGGGGGATTTCAAAACACCTTGTACTTT
TRBV19	NA	NA	13	TRBJ2-5	CASSIDPRETQYF	TGTGCCAGTAGTATAGACCCGAGGGAGACCCAGTACTTC
TRBV27	NA	many	14	TRBJ1-1	CASSLFGAGREAFF	TGTGCCAGCAGTTTGTTCGGGGCTGGGAGGGAAGCTTTCTTT
TRBV5-1	NA	many	14	TRBJ2-7	CASSLDRVSYEQYF	TGCGCCAGCAGCTTGGACAGGGTCAGCTACGAGCAGTACTTC
TRBV20-1	TRBD2	NA	14	TRBJ2-7	CSAPISGGHYEQYF	TGCAGTGCACCGATTAGCGGGGGGCACTACGAGCAGTACTTC
TRBV18	TRBD2	many	16	TRBJ2-5	CASSPPVGLAVMTQYF	TGTGCCAGCTCACCACCCGTAGGACTAGCGGTCATGACCCAGTACTTC
TRBV28	NA	many	15	TRBJ1-4	CASSSAPSRHEKLFF	TGTGCCAGCAGTTCCGCCCCCAGCCGGCACGAAAAACTGTTTTTT
TRBV28	TRBD1	many	14	TRBJ2-7	CASSFQGARSEQYF	TGTGCCAGCAGTTTTCAGGGGGCGCGGTCCGAGCAGTACTTC
TRBV24-1	NA	medium-sized	14	TRBJ2-2	CATGQTARSGELFF	TGTGCCACCGGCCAGACAGCGCGCAGCGGGGAGCTGTTTTTT
TRBV10-3	NA	many	14	TRBJ2-7	CAISVGRTIDEQYF	TGTGCCATCAGCGTGGGCCGGACGATCGACGAGCAGTACTTC